This T cell receptor (beta chain) originates from a study of graft-versus-host responses after intestinal transplantation. Study-level information: Isolated intestinal, liver-intestinal, or multivisceral transplants had been given to the recipients.

Repertoires were generated with immunoSEQ multiplex PCR, while TCRdb's copy carries only in-frame clones and drops some. In the table there are 55,000 to 65,000 clones, 90% to 95% of which are singletons. This clone was detected once. As yet, its antigen is unknown. V was cut by 0 bases and J by 6 bases, with 7 bases left in between. This CDR3 contains 13 residues. The germline gives CDR1 SGHTA, CDR2 FQGNSA. This chain connects TRBV7-2 to TRBJ2-3; TRBD1 is a possible D gene (6 bases). The sample here was unstimulated CD4+ T cells sorted from spleen or lymph node cells, taken before transplant. This TCR was recovered from a human donor who was the organ donor for an intestinal transplant. CDR3 in DNA: TGTGCCAGCAGCTTAGCGAGGGGGGATACGCAGTATTTT. The encoded protein is CASSLARGDTQYF.